Given below is one TCR beta chain in context. The antigen is unknown. Trimming shortened V by 0 bases and J by 4 bases, and 16 bases separated the two germline ends. The germline CDR1 and CDR2 sequences are MGHRA and YSYEKL. The CDR3 runs to 17 residues. The data belong to a study of shared clonotypes between healthy human individuals. Donors were healthy HIV-negative adults without recently reported acute infections or vaccinations. The assay was immunoSEQ multiplex PCR, and TCRdb's table has in-frame clones only and misses some. This sample has around 1.4 million clones, with 98% found just once. General study results and limits: Four donors shared approximately 5% of their naive CD4 clonotypes. Donors were few, which limited the genetic and exposure-history diversity represented.

Material: naive CD4+ T cells sorted from blood. The subset: CD45RA+ positively selected. The chain combines TRBV4-1 with TRBJ2-1; D gene unclear. The origin of this receptor is a man aged 30 to 45 in good health. The CDR3 region is CASSQERNPALYNEQFF. The CDR3, as DNA: TGCGCCAGCAGCCAAGAACGTAATCCAGCCCTTTACAATGAGCAGTTCTTC.